These 3 T cell receptor beta chains share one sample of origin, sequenced in a study of CD8+CD57+ T cells in acquired aplastic anemia. It was patients with CD8+CD57+ cell expansion by flow cytometry who were chosen for sequencing. The template used for profiling TCR beta VDJ and CDR3 was genomic DNA. MiXCR, applied by TCRdb to the reads, yields one record per CDR3 protein. Among about 160,000 distinct CDR3 sequences listed, roughly 48% were seen once. Sequencing used sorted CD4+, CD8+, or CD8+CD57+ T cells (not recorded which) from PBMCs. Receptor source: a human donor with aplastic anemia.

The genes are TRBV2 and TRBJ2-7; 11 nucleotides match TRBD2. Germline CDR1 is SNHLY and CDR2 is FYNNEI. With V trimmed by 6 bases and J by 4 bases, 11 bases remained unmatched. The CDR3 contains 16 residues. The CDR3 sequence is CASSQGLAAGRYEQYF. The DNA of the CDR3 is TGTGCCAGCAGCCAGGGACTAGCGGCAGGGCGGTACGAGCAGTACTTC.

This rearrangement joins TRBV12-3 or TRBV12-4 to TRBJ2-7, with D possibly matching TRBD2 (5 bases). Trimming shortened V by 6 bases and J by 6 bases, and 15 bases separated the two germline ends. The CDR3 extends over 13 amino acids. The CDR3 is CASSLLGRGEQYF. DNA of the CDR3: TGTGCCAGCAGCCTACTAGGACGAGGCGAGCAGTACTTC.

This clonotype has only one observation. V and J are TRBV20-1 and TRBJ2-5, with D possibly matching TRBD2 (6 bases). Germline-derived CDR1 and CDR2 are DFQATT and SNEGSKA (reference sequence). CDR3 size: 12 residues. The V and J ends lost 3 bases and 6 bases respectively, with 11 bases between them. CDR3 residues: CSARSGQKTQYF. CDR3 bases: TGCAGTGCTAGGAGCGGGCAGAAGACCCAGTACTTC.